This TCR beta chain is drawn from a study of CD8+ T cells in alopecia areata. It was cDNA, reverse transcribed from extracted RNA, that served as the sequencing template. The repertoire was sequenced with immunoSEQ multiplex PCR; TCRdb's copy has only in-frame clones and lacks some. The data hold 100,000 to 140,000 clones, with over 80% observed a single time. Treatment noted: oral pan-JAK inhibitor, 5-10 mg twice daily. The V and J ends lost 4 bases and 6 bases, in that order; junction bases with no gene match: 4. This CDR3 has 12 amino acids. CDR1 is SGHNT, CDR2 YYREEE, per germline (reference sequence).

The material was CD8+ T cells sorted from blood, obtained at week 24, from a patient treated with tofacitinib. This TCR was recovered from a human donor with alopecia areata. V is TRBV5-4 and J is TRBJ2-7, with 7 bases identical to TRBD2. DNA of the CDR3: TGTGCCAGCAGCCCGGGGAGGGGCGAGCAGTACTTC. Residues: CASSPGRGEQYF.